One and the same sample provided the 6 T cell receptor beta chains below, sequenced in a study of blood T cell repertoires in COVID-19. Profiled with immunoSEQ multiplex PCR; TCRdb holds only in-frame clones, not every one. The sample comprises 400,000 or so clones, around nine tenths of which are singletons, and about 3% rests with the top ten. The material sequenced was peripheral blood. Source of these receptors: a human donor in a cohort sampled during active COVID-19.

The rearrangement links TRBV30 to TRBJ1-2; D may be TRBD1 (6 bases). The CDR3 spans 13 residues. Germline-derived CDR1 and CDR2 are GTSNPN and SVGIG (reference sequence). V was cut by 2 bases and J by 4 bases, with 11 bases left in between. CDR3: CAWSRQVLYGYTF. The DNA for the CDR3 is TGTGCCTGGAGTCGACAGGTGCTCTATGGCTACACCTTC.

The chain couples TRBV2 to TRBJ2-3; TRBD2 matches at 10 bases. V lost 6 bases to trimming and J lost 4 bases; unmatched junction nucleotides: 10. The CDR3 spans 16 residues. Germline loops: CDR1 SNHLY, CDR2 FYNNEI. The DNA of the CDR3 is TGTGCCAGCAGCGCTATTTCTAGCGGGAGATCAGATACGCAGTATTTT. Protein product: CASSAISSGRSDTQYF.

The chain recombines TRBV6-1 with TRBJ2-1; D may be TRBD2 (7 bases). The V and J ends lost 1 base and 10 bases respectively, with 23 bases between them. This CDR3 comprises 17 residues. CDR1 and CDR2 (germline): MNHNS, SASEGT. Here the CDR3 DNA reads TGTGCCAGCAGTGAAGAGGGAGGGGGGGCCCTCGTATTAGAGCAGTTCTTC. This encodes CASSEEGGGALVLEQFF.

The chain uses TRBV6-1 and TRBJ2-5; possibly TRBD2 for D (5 bases). Trimming removed 1 base from V and 5 bases from J, with 14 bases in between. CDR3 length: 15 amino acids. Germline CDR1 is MNHNS and CDR2 is SASEGT. CDR3 bases: TGTGCCAGCAGTGAAGTGGGCTTAACGGGGGAGACCCAGTACTTC. Amino acids: CASSEVGLTGETQYF.

V usage is TRBV6-6 and J usage is TRBJ1-3, with 8 bases matching TRBD1. This CDR3 has 16 amino acids. The germline V gene has CDR1 MNHNY and CDR2 SVGAGI (reference sequence). The J segment lost 2 bases and the V segment lost 6 bases, leaving 9 bases of the junction unmatched. CDR3 DNA sequence: TGTGCCAGCAGCCCCCTGGGACAGGAGGCTGGAAACACCATATATTTT. The encoded protein is CASSPLGQEAGNTIYF.

This clone was counted once. The chain is built from TRBV19 and TRBJ1-4; D may be TRBD1 (6 bases). CDR1 LNHDA and CDR2 SQIVND come from the germline V gene (reference sequence). V lost 3 bases and J 5 bases, leaving 10 bases between the germline ends. The CDR3 totals 14 residues. CDR3 loop: CASSMRTENEKLFF. CDR3 DNA sequence: TGTGCCAGTAGTATGCGGACAGAGAATGAAAAACTGTTTTTT.